Listed below are T cell receptor beta chains from one sample, sequenced in a study of shared clonotypes between healthy human individuals. Measured with immunoSEQ multiplex PCR; TCRdb has only the in-frame clones, and not every one. The sample lists approximately 2,000,000 clones, around 90% seen once, with more than 0.35% in the top ten. Material: naive CD4+ T cells from PBMCs. All receptors derive from a young man in good health. Some clones in this sample may be carry-over from other donors' samples. Each CDR3 is given without its conserved first and last residue. The order of the fields is V gene, D gene, CDR3 protein. The D gene is left open where the match is weak.

TRBV18 TRBD1 ASSPGTGGSNEKLF
TRBV4-2 - ASSQEDSGNGYT
TRBV4-1 TRBD2 ASSRGRAVGNEQF
TRBV29-1 - SVDSTEAF
TRBV2 - ASSEAGVRQPQH
TRBV7-9 - ASSFAVNLDSGNTIY
TRBV11-3 - ASSPLGSREATEAF
TRBV6-1 TRBD2 ASSGLAGLLYEQY
TRBV11-3 - ASSFGQSSYNEQF
TRBV5-8 TRBD2 ASILKGGRSYEQY
TRBV4-3 - ASSQEADKSYGYT
TRBV10-3 TRBD1 AISDDRGFQPQH
TRBV6-5 - ASSYSYRLSSYEQY
TRBV5-1 - ASSVTVDNEQF
TRBV23-1 - ASSHRDGWNYGYT
TRBV5-6 - ASSLAGSGLLNEQY
TRBV5-4 TRBD1 ASSTKRTGTQETQY
TRBV7-2 TRBD1 ASSPDRASGYT
TRBV4-1 TRBD2 ASSRGPPSGRVRDTQY
TRBV5-4 TRBD1 ASSLTDRGNEKLF
TRBV5-1 TRBD1 ASSQEQGSNSPLH
TRBV7-9 - ASSSRTVGYYGYT
TRBV5-1 TRBD1 ASRGGDSTAYEQY
TRBV9 - ASSSRGFSYEQY
TRBV29-1 TRBD1 SVTQGVETQY
TRBV5-4 - ASSLAGVSGTDTQY
TRBV9 - ASSKDSRDTQY
TRBV4-1 - ASSHPRGASEEWQETQY
TRBV5-6 - ASNEQGRQQSLF
TRBV5-1 - ASSFFGPAEKLF
TRBV7-9 TRBD2 ASSQSQLAGSDTQY
TRBV19 - ASSRGDNLYNEKLF
TRBV5-1 TRBD2 ASSLGTRNTGELF
TRBV9 TRBD2 ASSVVPGLAGNEQF
TRBV5-1 TRBD1 ASSLGTGPPGYT
TRBV4-3 - ASSQGPQGSYEQY
TRBV13 - ASSFVHAQSEKLF
TRBV2 - ASNPQGASGRASYEQY
TRBV5-8 TRBD1 ASSWGADRDQPQH
TRBV11-2 - ASSLILADPDTGELF
TRBV30 TRBD1 AWNDRAGELF
TRBV6-1 TRBD1 ASSESGQGYSPLH
TRBV15 - ATSRDISYEQY
TRBV4-1 TRBD2 ASSQPKLAGDYNEQF
TRBV5-6 - ASSPQGRGAF
TRBV5-5 - ASSWGGPNQPQH
TRBV19 TRBD1 ASSTRDRGLHYEQY
TRBV18 TRBD2 ASSGILAEAYNEQF
TRBV28 - ASRLGQFSNQPQH
TRBV7-7 TRBD2 ASSRGGGGVDTQY
TRBV7-2 TRBD2 ASSLIAGGGTGELF
TRBV7-2 - ASSFSANEQF
TRBV2 - ASSLSYNEQF
TRBV28 TRBD1 ASSLRDRVHEQY
TRBV28 TRBD1 ASSGTAQETQY
TRBV15 TRBD2 ATSRGRLADTNTGELF
TRBV28 - ASSWVTGSYEQY